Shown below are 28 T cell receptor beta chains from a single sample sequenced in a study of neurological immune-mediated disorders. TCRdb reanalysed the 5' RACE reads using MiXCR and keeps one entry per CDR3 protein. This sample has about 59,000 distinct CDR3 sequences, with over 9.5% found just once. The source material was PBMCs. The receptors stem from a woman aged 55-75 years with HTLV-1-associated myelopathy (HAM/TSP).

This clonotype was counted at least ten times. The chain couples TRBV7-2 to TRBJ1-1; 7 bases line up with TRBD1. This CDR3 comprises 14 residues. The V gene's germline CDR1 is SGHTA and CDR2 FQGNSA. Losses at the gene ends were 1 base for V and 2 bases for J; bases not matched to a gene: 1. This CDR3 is CASSLGQGNTEAFF. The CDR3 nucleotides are TGTGCCAGCAGCTTAGGACAGGGTAACACTGAAGCTTTCTTT.

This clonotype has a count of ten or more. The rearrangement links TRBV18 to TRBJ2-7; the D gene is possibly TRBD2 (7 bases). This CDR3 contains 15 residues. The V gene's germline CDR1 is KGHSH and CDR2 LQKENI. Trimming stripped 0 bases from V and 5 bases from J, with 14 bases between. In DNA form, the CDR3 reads TGTGCCAGCTCACCACCCGGGGGGCAGGGGAACGAGCAGTACTTC. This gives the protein CASSPPGGQGNEQYF.

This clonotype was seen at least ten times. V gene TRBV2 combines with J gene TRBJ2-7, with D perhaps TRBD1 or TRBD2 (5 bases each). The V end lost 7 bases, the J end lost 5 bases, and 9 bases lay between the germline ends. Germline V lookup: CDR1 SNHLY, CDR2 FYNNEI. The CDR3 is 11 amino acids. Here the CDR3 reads CASIGTNEQYF. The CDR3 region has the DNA TGTGCCAGCATTGGGACGAACGAGCAGTACTTC.

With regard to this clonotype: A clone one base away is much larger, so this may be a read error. The CDR3 DNA reads TGCGCCAGCAGCTCCGAAAGGGGTATCGCCGGGGAGCTGTTTTTT. Amino acids: CASSSERGIAGELFF. V is TRBV5-1 and J is TRBJ2-2; D is possibly TRBD1 (5 bases). This CDR3 spans 15 amino acids. Germline CDR1 reads SGHRS; CDR2 reads YFSETQ. V lost 3 bases and J lost 6, with 15 bases in between. Full variable domain (missing parts from reference TRBV5-1 and TRBJ2-2): KAGVTQTPRYLIKTRGQQVTLSCSPISGHRSVSWYQQTPGQGLQFLFEYFSETQRNKGNFPGRFSGRQFSNSRSEMNVSTLELGDSALYLCASSSERGIAGELFFGEGSRLTVL.

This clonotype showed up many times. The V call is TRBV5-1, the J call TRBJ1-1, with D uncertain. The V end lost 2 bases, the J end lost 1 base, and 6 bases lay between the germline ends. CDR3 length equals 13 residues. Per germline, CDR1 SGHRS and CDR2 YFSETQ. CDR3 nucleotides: TGCGCCAGCAGCTTCGTAGGGAACACTGAAGCTTTCTTT. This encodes CASSFVGNTEAFF. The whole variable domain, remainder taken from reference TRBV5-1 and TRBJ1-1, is KAGVTQTPRYLIKTRGQQVTLSCSPISGHRSVSWYQQTPGQGLQFLFEYFSETQRNKGNFPGRFSGRQFSNSRSEMNVSTLELGDSALYLCASSFVGNTEAFFGQGTRLTVV.

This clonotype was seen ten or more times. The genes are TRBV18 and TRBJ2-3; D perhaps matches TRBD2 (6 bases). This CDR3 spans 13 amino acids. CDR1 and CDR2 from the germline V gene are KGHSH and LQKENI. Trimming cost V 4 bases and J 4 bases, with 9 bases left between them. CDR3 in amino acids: CASSQAGADTQYF. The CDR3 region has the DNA TGTGCCAGCTCACAAGCGGGCGCAGATACGCAGTATTTT.

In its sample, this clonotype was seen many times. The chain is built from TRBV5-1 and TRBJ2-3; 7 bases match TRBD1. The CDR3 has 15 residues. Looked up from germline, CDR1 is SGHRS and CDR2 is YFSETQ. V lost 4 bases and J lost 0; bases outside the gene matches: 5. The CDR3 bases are TGCGCCAGCAGCCGTACAGGGGAAAGCACAGATACGCAGTATTTT. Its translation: CASSRTGESTDTQYF.

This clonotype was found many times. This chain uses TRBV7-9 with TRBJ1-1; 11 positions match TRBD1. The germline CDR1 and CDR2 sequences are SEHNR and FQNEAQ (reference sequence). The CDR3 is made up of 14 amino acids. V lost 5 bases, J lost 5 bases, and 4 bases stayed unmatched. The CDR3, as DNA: TGTGCCAGCAGCGACGGACAGGGGGCGACTGAAGCTTTCTTT. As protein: CASSDGQGATEAFF. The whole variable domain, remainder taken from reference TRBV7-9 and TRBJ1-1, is DTGVSQNPRHKITKRGQNVTFRCDPISEHNRLYWYRQTLGQGPEFLTYFQNEAQLEKSRLLSDRFSAERPKGSFSTLEIQRTEQGDSAMYLCASSDGQGATEAFFGQGTRLTVV.

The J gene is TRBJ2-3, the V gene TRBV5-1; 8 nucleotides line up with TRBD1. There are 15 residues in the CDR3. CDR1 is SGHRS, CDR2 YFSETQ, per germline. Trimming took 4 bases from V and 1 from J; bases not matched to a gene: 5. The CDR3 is CASSPGTGRTDTQYF. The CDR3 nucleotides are TGCGCCAGCAGCCCCGGGACAGGCCGCACAGATACGCAGTATTTT.

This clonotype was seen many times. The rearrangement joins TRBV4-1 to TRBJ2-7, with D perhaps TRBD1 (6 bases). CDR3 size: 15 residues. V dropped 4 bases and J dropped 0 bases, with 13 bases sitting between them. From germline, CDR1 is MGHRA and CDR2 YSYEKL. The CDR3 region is CASSRAGTSSYEQYF. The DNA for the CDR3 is TGCGCCAGCAGCCGAGCCGGGACAAGCTCCTACGAGCAGTACTTC.

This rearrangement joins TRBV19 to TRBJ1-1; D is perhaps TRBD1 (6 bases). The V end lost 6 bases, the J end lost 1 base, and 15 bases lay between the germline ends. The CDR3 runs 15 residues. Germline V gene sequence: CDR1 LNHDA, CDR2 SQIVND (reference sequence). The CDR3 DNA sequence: TGTGCCAGTAGGAGGGGGATAGGTTCGAACACTGAAGCTTTCTTT. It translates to CASRRGIGSNTEAFF.

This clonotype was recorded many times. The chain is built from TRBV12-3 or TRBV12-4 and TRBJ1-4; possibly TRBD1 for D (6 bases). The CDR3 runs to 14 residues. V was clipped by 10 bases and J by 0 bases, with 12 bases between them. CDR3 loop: CAITGTTTNEKLFF. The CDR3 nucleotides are TGTGCCATCACCGGGACAACAACTAATGAAAAACTGTTTTTT.

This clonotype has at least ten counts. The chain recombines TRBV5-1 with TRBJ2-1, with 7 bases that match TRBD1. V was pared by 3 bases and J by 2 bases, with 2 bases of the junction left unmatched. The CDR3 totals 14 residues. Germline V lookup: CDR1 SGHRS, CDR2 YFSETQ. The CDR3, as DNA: TGCGCCAGCAGCTATGGGACAGCCTACAATGAGCAGTTCTTC. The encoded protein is CASSYGTAYNEQFF.

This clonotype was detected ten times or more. DNA of the CDR3: TGCAGCGTTCAGAGGGGCAGGGAAGCTTTCTTT. It translates to CSVQRGREAFF. V and J are TRBV29-1 and TRBJ1-1, with a tentative D call TRBD1 (5 bases). The CDR3 runs to 11 residues. V gave up 5 bases and J gave up 8 bases, with 12 bases separating them. The germline gives CDR1 SQVTM, CDR2 ANQGSEA.

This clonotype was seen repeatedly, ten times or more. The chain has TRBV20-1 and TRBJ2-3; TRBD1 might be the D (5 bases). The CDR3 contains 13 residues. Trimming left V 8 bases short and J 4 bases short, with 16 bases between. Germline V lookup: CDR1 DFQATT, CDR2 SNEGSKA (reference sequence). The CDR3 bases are TGCAGTAAGGGGCTGACTGCAGCAGATACGCAGTATTTT. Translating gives CSKGLTAADTQYF.

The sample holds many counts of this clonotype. CDR3 amino acids: CASSPLGIAYNEQFF. As DNA, the CDR3 is TGTGCCAGCAGCCCACTCGGGATCGCCTACAATGAGCAGTTCTTC. The chain joins TRBV14 to TRBJ2-1; the D gene is possibly TRBD2 (5 bases). V dropped 4 bases and J dropped 2 bases, with 12 bases sitting between them. The CDR3 runs 15 residues. Germline-derived CDR1 and CDR2 are SGHDN and FVKESK.

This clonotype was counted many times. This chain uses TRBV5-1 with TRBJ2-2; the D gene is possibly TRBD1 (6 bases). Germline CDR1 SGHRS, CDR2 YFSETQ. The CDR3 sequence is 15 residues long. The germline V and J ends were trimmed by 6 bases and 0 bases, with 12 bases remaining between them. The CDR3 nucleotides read TGCGCCAGCACCTCCGGACAGACGAACACCGGGGAGCTGTTTTTT. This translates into CASTSGQTNTGELFF.

For the CDR3, the DNA is TGCGCCAGCAGCTTGGTTCAGGGGGCCTACGAGCAGTACTTC. Protein product: CASSLVQGAYEQYF. This chain connects TRBV5-1 to TRBJ2-7; 7 bases agree with TRBD1. Germline V gene sequence: CDR1 SGHRS, CDR2 YFSETQ. The trim removed 0 bases at V and 2 bases at J, leaving 2 bases unmatched. This CDR3 has 14 residues.

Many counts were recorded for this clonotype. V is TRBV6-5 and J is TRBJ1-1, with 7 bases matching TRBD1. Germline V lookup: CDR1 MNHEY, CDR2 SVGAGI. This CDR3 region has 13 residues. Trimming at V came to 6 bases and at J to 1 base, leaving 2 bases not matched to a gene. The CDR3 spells CASRRTGNTEAFF. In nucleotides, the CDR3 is TGTGCCAGCAGGCGGACAGGGAACACTGAAGCTTTCTTT.

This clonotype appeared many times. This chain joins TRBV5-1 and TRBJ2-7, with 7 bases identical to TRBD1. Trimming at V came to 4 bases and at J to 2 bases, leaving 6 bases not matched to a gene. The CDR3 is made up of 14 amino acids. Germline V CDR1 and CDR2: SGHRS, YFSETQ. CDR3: CASSMTGTAYEQYF. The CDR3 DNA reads TGCGCCAGCAGCATGACCGGGACAGCCTACGAGCAGTACTTC.

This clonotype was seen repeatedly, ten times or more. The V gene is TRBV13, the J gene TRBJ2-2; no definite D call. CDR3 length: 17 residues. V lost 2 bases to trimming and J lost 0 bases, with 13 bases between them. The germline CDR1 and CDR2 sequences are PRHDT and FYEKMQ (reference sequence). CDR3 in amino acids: CASSLKSTFANTGELFF. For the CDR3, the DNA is TGTGCCAGCAGCTTAAAATCCACTTTCGCGAACACCGGGGAGCTGTTTTTT.

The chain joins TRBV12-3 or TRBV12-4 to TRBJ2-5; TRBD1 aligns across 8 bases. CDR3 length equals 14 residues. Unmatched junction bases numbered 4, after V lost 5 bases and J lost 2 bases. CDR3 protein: CASSQGAQQETQYF. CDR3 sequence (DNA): TGTGCCAGCAGTCAGGGGGCGCAACAAGAGACCCAGTACTTC.

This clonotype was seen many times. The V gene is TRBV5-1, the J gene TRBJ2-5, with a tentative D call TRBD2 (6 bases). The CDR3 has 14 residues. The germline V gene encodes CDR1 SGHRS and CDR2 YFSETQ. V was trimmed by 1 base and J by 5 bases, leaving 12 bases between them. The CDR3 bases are TGCGCCAGCAGCTTGTTCCTAGCGAGGGAGACCCAGTACTTC. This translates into CASSLFLARETQYF.

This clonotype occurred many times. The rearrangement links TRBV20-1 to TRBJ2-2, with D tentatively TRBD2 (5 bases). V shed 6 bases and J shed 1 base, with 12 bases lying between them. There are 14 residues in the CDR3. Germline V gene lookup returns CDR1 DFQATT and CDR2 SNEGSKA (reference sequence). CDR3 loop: CSATPAVNTGELFF. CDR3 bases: TGCAGTGCCACTCCAGCGGTGAACACCGGGGAGCTGTTTTTT.

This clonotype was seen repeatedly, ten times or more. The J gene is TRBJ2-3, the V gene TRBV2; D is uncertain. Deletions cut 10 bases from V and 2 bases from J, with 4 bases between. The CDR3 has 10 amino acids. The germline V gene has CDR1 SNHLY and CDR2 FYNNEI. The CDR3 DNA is TGTGCCACCTCCACAGATACGCAGTATTTT. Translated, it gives CATSTDTQYF.

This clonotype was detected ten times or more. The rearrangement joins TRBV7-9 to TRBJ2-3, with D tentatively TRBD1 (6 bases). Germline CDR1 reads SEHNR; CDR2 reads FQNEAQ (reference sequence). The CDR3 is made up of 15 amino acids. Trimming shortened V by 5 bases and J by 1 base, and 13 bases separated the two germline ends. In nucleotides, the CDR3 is TGTGCCAGCAGCCTCGTACAGGGAGGCACAGATACGCAGTATTTT. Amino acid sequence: CASSLVQGGTDTQYF.

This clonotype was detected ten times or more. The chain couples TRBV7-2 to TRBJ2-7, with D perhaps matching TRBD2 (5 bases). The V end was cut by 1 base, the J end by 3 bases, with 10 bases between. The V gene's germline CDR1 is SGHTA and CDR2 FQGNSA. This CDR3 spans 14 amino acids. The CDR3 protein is CASSLGGQSYEQYF. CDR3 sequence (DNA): TGTGCCAGCAGCTTAGGAGGGCAGAGCTACGAGCAGTACTTC.

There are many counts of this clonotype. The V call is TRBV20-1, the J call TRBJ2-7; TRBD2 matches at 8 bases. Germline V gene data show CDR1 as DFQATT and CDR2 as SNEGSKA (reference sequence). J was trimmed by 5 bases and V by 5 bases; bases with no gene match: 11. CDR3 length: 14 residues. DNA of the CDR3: TGCAGTGCTCAGGGACTGAGCGGGAGCCACGAGCAGTACTTC. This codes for CSAQGLSGSHEQYF.